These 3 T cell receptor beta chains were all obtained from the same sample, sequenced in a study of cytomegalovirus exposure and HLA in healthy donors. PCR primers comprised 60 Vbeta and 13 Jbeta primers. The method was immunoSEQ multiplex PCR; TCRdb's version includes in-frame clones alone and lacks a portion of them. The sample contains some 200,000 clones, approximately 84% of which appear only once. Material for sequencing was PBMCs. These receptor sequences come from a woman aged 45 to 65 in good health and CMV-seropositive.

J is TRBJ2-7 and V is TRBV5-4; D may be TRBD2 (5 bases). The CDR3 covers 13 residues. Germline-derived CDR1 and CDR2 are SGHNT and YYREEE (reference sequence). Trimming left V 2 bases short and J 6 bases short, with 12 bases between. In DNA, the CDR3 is TGTGCCAGCAGCTTCCCGGGGTCCAGCGAGCAGTACTTC. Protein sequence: CASSFPGSSEQYF.

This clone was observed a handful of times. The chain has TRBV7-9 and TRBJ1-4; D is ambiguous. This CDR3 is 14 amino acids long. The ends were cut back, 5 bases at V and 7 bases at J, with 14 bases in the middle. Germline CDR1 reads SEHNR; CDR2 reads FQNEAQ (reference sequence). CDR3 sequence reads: CASSPPLGGEKLFF. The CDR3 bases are TGTGCCAGCAGCCCGCCCCTCGGTGGTGAAAAACTGTTTTTT.

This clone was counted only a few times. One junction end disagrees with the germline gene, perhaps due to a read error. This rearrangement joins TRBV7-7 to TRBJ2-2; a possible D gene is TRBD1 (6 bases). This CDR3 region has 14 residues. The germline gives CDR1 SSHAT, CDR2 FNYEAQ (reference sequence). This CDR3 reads CASSLAQGIGELFF. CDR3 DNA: TGTGCTAGCAGCTTAGCCCAGGGGATCGGGGAGCTGTTTTTT.